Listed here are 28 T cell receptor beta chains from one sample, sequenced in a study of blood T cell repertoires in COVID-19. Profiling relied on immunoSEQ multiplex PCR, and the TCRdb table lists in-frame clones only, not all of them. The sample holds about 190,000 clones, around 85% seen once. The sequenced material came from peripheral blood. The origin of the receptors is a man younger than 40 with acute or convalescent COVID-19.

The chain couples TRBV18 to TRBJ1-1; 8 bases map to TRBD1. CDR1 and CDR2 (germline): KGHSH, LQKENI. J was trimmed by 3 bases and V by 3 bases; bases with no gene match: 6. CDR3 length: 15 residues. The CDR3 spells CASSPSQGADTEAFF. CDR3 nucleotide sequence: TGTGCCAGCTCACCGTCTCAGGGGGCGGACACTGAAGCTTTCTTT. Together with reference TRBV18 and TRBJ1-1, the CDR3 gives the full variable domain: NAGVMQNPRHLVRRRGQEARLRCSPMKGHSHVYWYRQLPEEGLKFMVYLQKENIIDESGMPKERFSAEFPKEGPSILRIQQVVRGDSAAYFCASSPSQGADTEAFFGQGTRLTVV.

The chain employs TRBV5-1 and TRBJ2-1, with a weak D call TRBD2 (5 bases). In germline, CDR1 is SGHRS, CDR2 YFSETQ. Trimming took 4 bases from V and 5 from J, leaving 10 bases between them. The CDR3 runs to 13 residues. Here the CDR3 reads CASSTGLNNEQFF. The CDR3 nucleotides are TGCGCCAGCAGCACCGGACTGAACAATGAGCAGTTCTTC. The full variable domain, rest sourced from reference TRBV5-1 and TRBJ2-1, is KAGVTQTPRYLIKTRGQQVTLSCSPISGHRSVSWYQQTPGQGLQFLFEYFSETQRNKGNFPGRFSGRQFSNSRSEMNVSTLELGDSALYLCASSTGLNNEQFFGPGTRLTVL.

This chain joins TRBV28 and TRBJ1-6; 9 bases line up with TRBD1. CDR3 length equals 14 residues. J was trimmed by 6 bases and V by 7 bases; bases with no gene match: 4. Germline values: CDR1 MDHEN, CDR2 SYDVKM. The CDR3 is CASIGGQGNSPLHF. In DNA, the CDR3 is TGTGCCAGCATAGGGGGACAGGGTAATTCACCCCTCCACTTT.

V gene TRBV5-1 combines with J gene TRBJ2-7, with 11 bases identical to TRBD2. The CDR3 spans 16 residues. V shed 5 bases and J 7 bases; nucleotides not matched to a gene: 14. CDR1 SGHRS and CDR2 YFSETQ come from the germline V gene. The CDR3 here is CASRRTSGGARGEQYF. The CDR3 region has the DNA TGCGCCAGCAGACGTACTAGCGGGGGCGCCAGGGGGGAGCAGTACTTC.

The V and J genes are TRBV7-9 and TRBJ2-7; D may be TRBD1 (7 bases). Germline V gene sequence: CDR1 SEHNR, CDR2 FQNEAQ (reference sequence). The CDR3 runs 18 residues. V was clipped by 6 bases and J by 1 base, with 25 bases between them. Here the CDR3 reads CASSPYGGGPAGSYEQYF. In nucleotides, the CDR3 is TGTGCCAGCAGTCCATACGGAGGGGGCCCGGCTGGGTCCTACGAGCAGTACTTC.

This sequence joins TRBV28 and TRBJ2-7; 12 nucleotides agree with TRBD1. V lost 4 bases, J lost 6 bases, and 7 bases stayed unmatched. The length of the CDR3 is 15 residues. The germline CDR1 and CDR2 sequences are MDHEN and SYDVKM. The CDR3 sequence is CASSSSGTGGFEQYF. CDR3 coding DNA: TGTGCCAGCAGTTCTTCCGGGACAGGGGGCTTCGAGCAGTACTTC.

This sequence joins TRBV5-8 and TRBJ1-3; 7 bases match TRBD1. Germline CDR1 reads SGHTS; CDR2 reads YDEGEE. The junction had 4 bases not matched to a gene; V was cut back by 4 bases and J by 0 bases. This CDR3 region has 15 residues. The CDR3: CASSVRDSSGNTIYF. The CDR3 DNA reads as TGTGCCAGCAGCGTCCGGGACAGCTCTGGAAACACCATATATTTT.

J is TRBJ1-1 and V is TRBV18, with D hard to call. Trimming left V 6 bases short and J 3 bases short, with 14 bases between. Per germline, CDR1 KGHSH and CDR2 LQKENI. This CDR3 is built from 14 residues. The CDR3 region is CASSYRAGDTEAFF. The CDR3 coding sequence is TGTGCCAGCTCGTATAGAGCCGGGGACACTGAAGCTTTCTTT.

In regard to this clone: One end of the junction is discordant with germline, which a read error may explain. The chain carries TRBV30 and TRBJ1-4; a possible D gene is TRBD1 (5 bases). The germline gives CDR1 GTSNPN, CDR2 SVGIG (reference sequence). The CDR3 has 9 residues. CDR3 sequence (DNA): TGTGCCTGGAGTGTAGACCAGGGTTTT. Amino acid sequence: CAWSVDQGF.

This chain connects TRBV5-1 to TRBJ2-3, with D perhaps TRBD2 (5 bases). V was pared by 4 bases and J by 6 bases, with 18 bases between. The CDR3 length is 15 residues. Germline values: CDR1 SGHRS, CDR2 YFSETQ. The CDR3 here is CASSPVGVASDTQYF. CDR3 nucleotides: TGCGCCAGCAGCCCTGTGGGAGTAGCGTCCGATACGCAGTATTTT.

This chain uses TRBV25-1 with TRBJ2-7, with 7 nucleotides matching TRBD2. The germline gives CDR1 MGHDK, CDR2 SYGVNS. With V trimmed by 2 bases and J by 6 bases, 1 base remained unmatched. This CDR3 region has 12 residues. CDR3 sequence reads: CASSEGRAEQYF. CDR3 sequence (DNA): TGTGCCAGCAGTGAAGGGAGGGCCGAGCAGTACTTC.

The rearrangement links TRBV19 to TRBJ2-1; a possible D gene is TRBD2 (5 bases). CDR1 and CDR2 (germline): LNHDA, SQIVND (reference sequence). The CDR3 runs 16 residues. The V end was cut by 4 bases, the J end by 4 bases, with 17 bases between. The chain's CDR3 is CASSKQLGIRYNEQFF. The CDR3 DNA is TGTGCCAGTAGTAAACAACTAGGAATTAGGTACAATGAGCAGTTCTTC.

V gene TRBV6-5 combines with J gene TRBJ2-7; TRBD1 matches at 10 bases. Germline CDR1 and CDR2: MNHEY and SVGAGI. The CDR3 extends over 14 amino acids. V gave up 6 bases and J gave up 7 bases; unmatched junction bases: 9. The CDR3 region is CASRPGQGSGEQYF. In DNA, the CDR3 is TGTGCCAGCAGACCGGGACAGGGGAGTGGGGAGCAGTACTTC.

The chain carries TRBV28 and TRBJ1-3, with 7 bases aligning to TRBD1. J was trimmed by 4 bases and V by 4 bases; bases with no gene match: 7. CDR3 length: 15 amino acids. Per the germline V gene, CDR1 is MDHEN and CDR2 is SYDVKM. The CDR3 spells CASSSTGQRGNTIYF. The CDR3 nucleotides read TGTGCCAGCAGTTCTACGGGACAGAGGGGAAACACCATATATTTT.

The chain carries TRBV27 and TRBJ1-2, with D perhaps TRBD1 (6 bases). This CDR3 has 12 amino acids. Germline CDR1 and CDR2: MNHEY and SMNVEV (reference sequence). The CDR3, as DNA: TGTGAAATACAGGGCTTTAACTATGGCTACACCTTC. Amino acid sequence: CEIQGFNYGYTF.

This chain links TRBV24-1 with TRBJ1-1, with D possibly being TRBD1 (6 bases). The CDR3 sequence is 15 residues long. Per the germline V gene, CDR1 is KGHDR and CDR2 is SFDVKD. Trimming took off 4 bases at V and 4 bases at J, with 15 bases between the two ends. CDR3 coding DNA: TGTGCCACCAGTGAAACACAGGGTACGTCCACTGAAGCTTTCTTT. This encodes CATSETQGTSTEAFF.

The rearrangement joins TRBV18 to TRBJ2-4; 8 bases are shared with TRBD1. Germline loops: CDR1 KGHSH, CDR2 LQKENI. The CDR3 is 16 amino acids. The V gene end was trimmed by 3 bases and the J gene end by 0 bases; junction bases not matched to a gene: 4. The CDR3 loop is CASSPDRGLAKNIQYF. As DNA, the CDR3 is TGTGCCAGCTCACCCGACAGGGGCTTAGCCAAAAACATTCAGTACTTC.

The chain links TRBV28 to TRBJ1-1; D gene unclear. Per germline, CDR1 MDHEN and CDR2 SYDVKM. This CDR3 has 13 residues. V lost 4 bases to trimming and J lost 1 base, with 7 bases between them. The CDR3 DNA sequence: TGTGCCAGCAGTTCAACAGCGAACACTGAAGCTTTCTTT. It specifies CASSSTANTEAFF.

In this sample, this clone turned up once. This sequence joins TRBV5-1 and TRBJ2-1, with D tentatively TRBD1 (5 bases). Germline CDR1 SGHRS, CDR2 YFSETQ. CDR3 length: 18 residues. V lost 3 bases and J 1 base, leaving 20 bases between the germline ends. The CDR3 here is CASSSNPGRQTSYNEQFF. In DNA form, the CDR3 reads TGCGCCAGCAGCTCCAACCCAGGGCGGCAAACTTCCTACAATGAGCAGTTCTTC.

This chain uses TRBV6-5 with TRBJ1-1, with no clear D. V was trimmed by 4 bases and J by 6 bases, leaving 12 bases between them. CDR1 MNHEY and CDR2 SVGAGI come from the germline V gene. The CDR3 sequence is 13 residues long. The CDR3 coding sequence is TGTGCCAGCAGTTCCCTCTGGAGCCCTGAAGCTTTCTTT. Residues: CASSSLWSPEAFF.

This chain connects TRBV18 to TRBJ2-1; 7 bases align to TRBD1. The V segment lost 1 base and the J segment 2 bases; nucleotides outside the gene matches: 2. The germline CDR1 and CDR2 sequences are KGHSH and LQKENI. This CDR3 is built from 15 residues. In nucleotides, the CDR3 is TGTGCCAGCTCACCACAGGGGGCGACCTACAATGAGCAGTTCTTC. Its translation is CASSPQGATYNEQFF. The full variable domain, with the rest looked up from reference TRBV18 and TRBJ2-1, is NAGVMQNPRHLVRRRGQEARLRCSPMKGHSHVYWYRQLPEEGLKFMVYLQKENIIDESGMPKERFSAEFPKEGPSILRIQQVVRGDSAAYFCASSPQGATYNEQFFGPGTRLTVL.

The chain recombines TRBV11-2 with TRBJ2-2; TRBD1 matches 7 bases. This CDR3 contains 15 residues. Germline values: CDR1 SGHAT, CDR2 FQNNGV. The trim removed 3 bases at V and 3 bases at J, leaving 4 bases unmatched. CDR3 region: CASSFWDSYTGELFF. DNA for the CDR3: TGTGCCAGCAGCTTTTGGGACAGTTACACCGGGGAGCTGTTTTTT.

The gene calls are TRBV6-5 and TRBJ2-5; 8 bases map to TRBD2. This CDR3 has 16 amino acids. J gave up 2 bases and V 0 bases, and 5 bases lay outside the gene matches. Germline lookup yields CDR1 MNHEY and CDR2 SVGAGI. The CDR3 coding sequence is TGTGCCAGCAGTTACTCTCCGGGAGGGGCACAAGAGACCCAGTACTTC. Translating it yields CASSYSPGGAQETQYF.

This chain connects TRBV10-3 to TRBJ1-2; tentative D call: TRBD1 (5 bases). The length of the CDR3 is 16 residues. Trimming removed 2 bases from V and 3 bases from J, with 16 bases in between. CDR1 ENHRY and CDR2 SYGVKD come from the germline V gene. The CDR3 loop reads CAISELGRGLDYGYTF. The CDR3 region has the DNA TGTGCCATCAGTGAGCTAGGGAGGGGCCTGGACTATGGCTACACCTTC.

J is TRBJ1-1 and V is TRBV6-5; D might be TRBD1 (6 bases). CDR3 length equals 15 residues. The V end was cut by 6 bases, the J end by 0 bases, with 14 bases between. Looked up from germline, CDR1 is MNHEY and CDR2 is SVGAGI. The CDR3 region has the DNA TGTGCCAGCAGCTGGGGACAAAGGGTGAACACTGAAGCTTTCTTT. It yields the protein CASSWGQRVNTEAFF.

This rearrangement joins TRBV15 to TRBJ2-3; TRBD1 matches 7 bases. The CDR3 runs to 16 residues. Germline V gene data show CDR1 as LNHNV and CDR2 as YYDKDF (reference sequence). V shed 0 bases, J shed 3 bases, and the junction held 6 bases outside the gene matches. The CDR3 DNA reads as TGTGCCACCAGCAGAGAGCGACAGGGTGGGACAGATACGCAGTATTTT. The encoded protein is CATSRERQGGTDTQYF. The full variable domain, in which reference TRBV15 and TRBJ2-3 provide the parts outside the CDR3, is DAMVIQNPRYQVTQFGKPVTLSCSQTLNHNVMYWYQQKSSQAPKLLFHYYDKDFNNEADTPDNFQSRRPNTSFCFLDIRSPGLGDTAMYLCATSRERQGGTDTQYFGPGTRLTVL.

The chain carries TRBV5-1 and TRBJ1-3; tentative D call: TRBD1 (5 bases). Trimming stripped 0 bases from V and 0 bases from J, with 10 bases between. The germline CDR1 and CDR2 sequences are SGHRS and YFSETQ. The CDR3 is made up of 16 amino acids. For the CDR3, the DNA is TGCGCCAGCAGCTTGGCCAGGGCCCACTCTGGAAACACCATATATTTT. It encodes CASSLARAHSGNTIYF.

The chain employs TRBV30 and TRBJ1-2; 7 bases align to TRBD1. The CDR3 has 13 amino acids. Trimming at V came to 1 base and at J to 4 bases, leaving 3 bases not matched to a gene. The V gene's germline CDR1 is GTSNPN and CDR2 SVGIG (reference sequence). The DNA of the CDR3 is TGTGCCTGGAGTGACAGGGGCCCCTATGGCTACACCTTC. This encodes CAWSDRGPYGYTF.